Here is one TCR beta chain with its context. The sample originates from a study of control samples from healthy donors and cancer patients. This table comes from immunoSEQ multiplex PCR, and its TCRdb copy is limited to in-frame clones, with some not included. The data hold some 99,000 clones, with around nine tenths observed a single time. The sample consisted of blood. This receptor was obtained from a woman between 45 and 60 years old in good health.

The CDR3 DNA sequence: TGTGCCAGCAGCTTAGAGGCAGGGGGGGTCGAGCAGTACTTC. Encoded protein: CASSLEAGGVEQYF. This chain connects TRBV7-2 to TRBJ2-7; D may match TRBD1 or TRBD2 (7 bases each). The CDR3 covers 14 residues. V was shortened by 1 base and J by 6 bases, with 13 bases between the two germline ends. Germline CDR1 and CDR2: SGHTA and FQGNSA. The full variable domain, its missing parts supplied by reference TRBV7-2 and TRBJ2-7, is GAGVSQSPSNKVTEKGKDVELRCDPISGHTALYWYRQSLGQGLEFLIYFQGNSAPDKSGLPSDRFSAERTGGSVSTLTIQRTQQEDSAVYLCASSLEAGGVEQYFGPGTRLTVT.